One sample yielded the 27 T cell receptor beta chains listed below, sequenced in a study of blood T cell repertoires in COVID-19. Profiling relied on immunoSEQ multiplex PCR, and the TCRdb table lists in-frame clones only, not all of them. Of tens of thousands of clones in the sample, 70% to 90% were seen once. The sample taken for sequencing was peripheral blood. All receptors derive from a woman between 65 and 79 years old with acute or convalescent COVID-19.

The rearrangement joins TRBV3-1 (or the pseudogene TRBV3-2) to TRBJ2-3, with D perhaps matching TRBD2 (5 bases). Germline V CDR1 and CDR2: LGHDT, YNNKEL (reference sequence). The V and J ends lost 0 bases and 0 bases respectively, with 10 bases between them. The CDR3 loop spans 16 amino acids. CDR3 nucleotides: TGTGCCAGCAGCCAAGATGGACCGGGAAGCACAGATACGCAGTATTTT. Protein sequence: CASSQDGPGSTDTQYF.

As DNA, the CDR3 is TGTGCCAGCAGCATGCTAGCGGGGGTAGCGGGCACCGGGGAGCTGTTTTTT. Translation gives CASSMLAGVAGTGELFF. The gene calls are TRBV11-2 and TRBJ2-2, with 10 bases lining up with TRBD2. Germline assignment: CDR1 SGHAT and CDR2 FQNNGV. The CDR3 totals 17 residues. V lost 5 bases to trimming and J lost 4 bases; unmatched junction nucleotides: 10.

The genes are TRBV2 and TRBJ2-3; D uncertain. Per germline, CDR1 SNHLY and CDR2 FYNNEI. V lost 6 bases and J lost 0, with 10 bases in between. The CDR3 loop spans 14 amino acids. The CDR3, as DNA: TGTGCCAGCAGGCCGGGTCTAAGCACAGATACGCAGTATTTT. This encodes CASRPGLSTDTQYF.

This rearrangement joins TRBV3-1 (or the pseudogene TRBV3-2) to TRBJ1-4; TRBD1 matches at 7 bases. CDR1 and CDR2 from the germline V gene are LGHDT and YNNKEL (reference sequence). The CDR3 totals 16 residues. J gave up 7 bases and V 2 bases, and 10 bases lay outside the gene matches. The CDR3, as DNA: TGTGCCAGCAGCCAAACTAGGGGGCGGGGAGGTGAAAAACTGTTTTTT. Protein sequence: CASSQTRGRGGEKLFF.

This chain joins TRBV5-1 and TRBJ1-4, with D hard to call. V shed 0 bases and J shed 0 bases, with 12 bases lying between them. There are 17 residues in the CDR3. Germline CDR1 reads SGHRS; CDR2 reads YFSETQ. The CDR3, as DNA: TGCGCCAGCAGCTTGGGTTTGGCGACTGCAACTAATGAAAAACTGTTTTTT. This encodes CASSLGLATATNEKLFF.

This clone was detected only once. J is TRBJ2-1 and V is TRBV7-5; the D call TRBD2 from the table was never checked on the DNA. TRBV7-5 is a listed pseudogene. CDR3 length: 17 residues. CDR3 coding DNA: TGTGCCAGAAGCTTCTTCGGGGCTAGCGGGATCTACAATGAGCAGTTCTTC. As protein: CARSFFGASGIYNEQFF.

CDR3 protein: CASSRPPGTGASTDTQYF. CDR3 DNA sequence: TGTGCCAGCTCACGCCCCCCCGGGACAGGGGCTAGCACAGATACGCAGTATTTT. This sequence joins TRBV18 and TRBJ2-3, with TRBD1 matching over 10 bases. The germline V gene encodes CDR1 KGHSH and CDR2 LQKENI. V lost 4 bases and J lost 0; bases outside the gene matches: 10. This CDR3 spans 18 amino acids.

The V gene is TRBV25-1, the J gene TRBJ1-2; TRBD1 matches at 8 bases. The V gene's germline CDR1 is MGHDK and CDR2 SYGVNS. The ends lost 5 bases at V and 8 bases at J; junction bases unmatched: 16. CDR3 length equals 16 residues. The CDR3 here is CASSPLRTGRIGGYTF. The CDR3 DNA sequence: TGTGCCAGCAGTCCCCTACGGACAGGGCGAATCGGAGGCTACACCTTC.

This clone came up once. V usage is TRBV27 and J usage is TRBJ1-3; D is perhaps TRBD1 (5 bases). There are 15 residues in the CDR3. The germline V gene has CDR1 MNHEY and CDR2 SMNVEV (reference sequence). Between the trimmed V and J ends, which lost 6 bases and 3 bases, there was a span of 15 bases. CDR3 sequence: CASSHIQGGGNTIYF. In DNA form, the CDR3 reads TGTGCCAGCAGCCACATCCAGGGAGGTGGAAACACCATATATTTT.

This clone was counted once. V is TRBV18 and J is TRBJ2-1; D might be TRBD2 (5 bases). The CDR3 runs to 13 residues. The V and J ends lost 2 bases and 13 bases respectively, with 15 bases between them. CDR1 KGHSH and CDR2 LQKENI come from the germline V gene. DNA of the CDR3: TGTGCCAGCTCACCAAGAACTAGTCGGTTCCAGTTCTTC. It encodes CASSPRTSRFQFF.

This chain joins TRBV3-1 (or the pseudogene TRBV3-2) and TRBJ2-7; no reliable D call. Trimming removed 7 bases at V and 9 bases at J, with 16 bases between. Per the germline V gene, CDR1 is LGHDT and CDR2 is YNNKEL (reference sequence). This CDR3 spans 12 amino acids. CDR3 protein: CASTPLRGGQYV. CDR3 nucleotides: TGTGCCAGCACCCCCCTGAGAGGCGGGCAGTACGTC.

The genes are TRBV5-4 and TRBJ1-1; D not resolved. Germline CDR1 reads SGHNT; CDR2 reads YYREEE (reference sequence). The V end lost 2 bases, the J end lost 4 bases, and 18 bases lay between the germline ends. The CDR3 has 16 residues. The DNA of the CDR3 is TGTGCCAGCAGCTTTAAGGTACCCCTCGGCGGCACTGAAGCTTTCTTT. It specifies CASSFKVPLGGTEAFF.

In this sample, this clone turned up a few times. The CDR3 sequence: CASSLGQGETQYF. The CDR3, as DNA: TGTGCCAGCAGCCTCGGACAGGGAGAGACCCAGTACTTC. This rearrangement joins TRBV11-3 to TRBJ2-5, with 8 bases matching TRBD1. With 5 bases clipped from V and 4 bases from J, the junction kept 3 bases outside the gene matches. The CDR3 loop spans 13 amino acids. Germline lookup yields CDR1 SGHNT and CDR2 YENEEA. Filled out from reference TRBV11-3 and TRBJ2-5, the complete variable domain reads EAGVVQSPRYKIIEKKQPVAFWCNPISGHNTLYWYLQNLGQGPELLIRYENEEAVDDSQLPKDRFSAERLKGVDSTLKIQPAELGDSAVYLCASSLGQGETQYFGPGTRLLVL.

The chain employs TRBV9 and TRBJ1-1; TRBD1 matches 9 bases. The CDR3 contains 15 residues. CDR1 is SGDLS and CDR2 is YYNGEE in the germline V gene. The V segment lost 1 base and the J segment 5 bases; nucleotides outside the gene matches: 6. In DNA form, the CDR3 reads TGTGCCAGCAGCGTACCCGGACAGGGGTGGACTGAAGCTTTCTTT. Protein sequence: CASSVPGQGWTEAFF.

This chain connects TRBV27 to TRBJ1-2; D is ambiguous. The germline V gene encodes CDR1 MNHEY and CDR2 SMNVEV (reference sequence). Deletions cut 7 bases from V and 3 bases from J, with 15 bases between. There are 14 residues in the CDR3. CDR3 nucleotide sequence: TGTGCCAGCAAACGCAATCAGGCGCACTATGGCTACACCTTC. Its protein is CASKRNQAHYGYTF.

The chain links TRBV5-1 to TRBJ1-1; D is ambiguous. V was pared by 0 bases and J by 7 bases, with 10 bases between. The germline V gene encodes CDR1 SGHRS and CDR2 YFSETQ. This CDR3 is built from 13 residues. In DNA, the CDR3 is TGCGCCAGCAGCTTGGATACAAGGAGTGAAGCTTTCTTT. Protein: CASSLDTRSEAFF.

This chain uses TRBV3-1 (or the pseudogene TRBV3-2) with TRBJ2-1, with 8 bases aligning to TRBD2. Germline V lookup: CDR1 LGHDT, CDR2 YNNKEL (reference sequence). This CDR3 region has 15 residues. V lost 10 bases, J lost 6 bases, and 14 bases stayed unmatched. The DNA of the CDR3 is TGTGCCACCACCTTAGCGGGGCCGTGGGGCAATGAGCAGTTCTTC. This translates into CATTLAGPWGNEQFF.

The J gene is TRBJ2-5, the V gene TRBV27; 7 nucleotides agree with TRBD2. V lost 6 bases and J lost 5; bases outside the gene matches: 15. The CDR3 loop spans 16 amino acids. Germline assignment: CDR1 MNHEY and CDR2 SMNVEV (reference sequence). The CDR3 region is CASRPLGTTPGETQYF. CDR3 sequence (DNA): TGTGCCAGCAGACCGCTCGGGACTACCCCCGGGGAGACCCAGTACTTC.

The chain uses TRBV4-2 and TRBJ2-1, with unresolved D. The germline CDR1 and CDR2 sequences are LGHNA and YNFKEQ. Trimming stripped 1 base from V and 3 bases from J, with 10 bases between. This CDR3 has 15 residues. CDR3 nucleotides: TGTGCCAGCAGCCAAGGGTGGGCCGACTACAATGAGCAGTTCTTC. It is translated as CASSQGWADYNEQFF.

A single count supports this clone. V is TRBV2 and J is TRBJ2-6; 9 bases are shared with TRBD1. CDR1 SNHLY and CDR2 FYNNEI come from the germline V gene. The CDR3 sequence is 19 residues long. V lost 8 bases and J lost 2; bases outside the gene matches: 16. The CDR3 here is CASSLQNRGRSTGANVLTF. CDR3 coding DNA: TGTGCCAGCTCCCTCCAGAACAGGGGGCGTTCGACTGGGGCCAACGTCCTGACTTTC.

The J gene is TRBJ2-7, the V gene TRBV5-5; 8 bases fit TRBD1. CDR1 and CDR2 from the germline V gene are SGHKS and YYEKEE (reference sequence). The CDR3 is made up of 15 amino acids. V lost 4 bases to trimming and J lost 0 bases; unmatched junction nucleotides: 6. This chain's CDR3 is CASSAGTGLSYEQYV. The CDR3 DNA follows: TGTGCCAGCAGCGCCGGGACAGGCCTCTCCTACGAGCAGTACGTC.

The chain couples TRBV6-5 to TRBJ2-7, with 7 bases that match TRBD1. The germline V gene has CDR1 MNHEY and CDR2 SVGAGI. The CDR3 length is 14 residues. V lost 7 bases, J lost 6 bases, and 12 bases stayed unmatched. The CDR3 here is CASNRDRDIGEQYV. Here the CDR3 DNA reads TGTGCCAGCAATCGAGACAGGGACATTGGCGAGCAGTACGTC.

The gene calls are TRBV28 and TRBJ1-4; possibly TRBD1 for D (6 bases). V shed 6 bases and J shed 13 bases, with 15 bases lying between them. Germline V gene data show CDR1 as MDHEN and CDR2 as SYDVKM. CDR3 length: 12 residues. Here the CDR3 DNA reads TGTGCCAGCAGCGTACAGGGTCTGCGACTGTTTTTT. It translates to CASSVQGLRLFF.

The chain has TRBV6-5 and TRBJ1-6, with D perhaps matching TRBD1 (6 bases). Per germline, CDR1 MNHEY and CDR2 SVGAGI. Trimming removed 6 bases from V and 9 bases from J, with 15 bases in between. The CDR3 is made up of 14 amino acids. In DNA form, the CDR3 reads TGTGCCAGCAGAGTACAGGGATCGGTTTCACCCCTCCACTTT. Its protein product is CASRVQGSVSPLHF.

J is TRBJ2-1 and V is TRBV29-1; TRBD1 is a possible D gene (6 bases). With 7 bases removed from V and 1 base from J, the gap between germline ends came to 14 bases. The CDR3 contains 14 residues. Per germline, CDR1 SQVTM and CDR2 ANQGSEA. The CDR3 loop reads CSAEGRGSYNEQFF. CDR3 DNA: TGCAGCGCCGAAGGCAGGGGATCCTACAATGAGCAGTTCTTC.

The CDR3 loop is CASSPSLDGKTKNIQYF. DNA of the CDR3: TGTGCCAGCAGCCCCTCCCTAGACGGGAAGACCAAAAACATTCAGTACTTC. V is TRBV7-9 and J is TRBJ2-4, with D possibly matching TRBD2 (5 bases). Germline CDR1 and CDR2: SEHNR and FQNEAQ (reference sequence). The V and J ends lost 5 bases and 2 bases respectively, with 19 bases between them. This CDR3 has 17 amino acids.

The rearrangement joins TRBV6-6 to TRBJ2-7; weak D call: TRBD2 (6 bases). V lost 4 bases to trimming and J lost 3 bases, with 16 bases between them. Germline values: CDR1 MNHNY, CDR2 SVGAGI (reference sequence). CDR3 length: 15 residues. The CDR3 region is CASSSPGLERYEQYV. The CDR3 region has the DNA TGTGCCAGCAGTTCGCCGGGACTCGAACGCTACGAGCAGTACGTC.